Below are 6 T cell receptor beta chains sequenced from a single sample in a study of regulatory T cells in long-lasting Graves disease. Researchers made TCR beta libraries by using iRepertoire HTBI primers and running Arm-PCR on CDR3 regions. TCRdb called the multiplex PCR reads again in MiXCR, with one record for every CDR3 protein. The sample yields a few hundred thousand distinct CDR3 sequences, around 20% seen once. The time point here: newly diagnosed GD, antithyroid drugs for less than 3 months. PBMC-extracted RNA yielded the TCR library. This material consisted of peripheral blood mononuclear cells (PBMCs), taken at new diagnosis, from a patient treated with antithyroid drugs. Receptors originate from a female donor with Graves disease.

Comments on this clonotype: This likely reflects a read error, since a far larger clone is one base away. The chain recombines TRBV3-1 with TRBJ2-1; a possible D gene is TRBD1 (5 bases). Germline CDR1 and CDR2: LGHDT and YNNKEL (reference sequence). This CDR3 comprises 17 residues. V lost 0 bases, J lost 5 bases, and 17 bases lay in between. CDR3 in amino acids: CASSQEGKRTRDNEQFF. Here the CDR3 DNA reads TGTGCCAGCAGCCAAGAGGGGAAACGGACAAGGGACAATGAGCAGTTCTTC.

This clonotype was picked up many times. The chain has TRBV14 and TRBJ2-1, with 9 bases lining up with TRBD2. The germline V gene encodes CDR1 SGHDN and CDR2 FVKESK. The CDR3 sequence is 13 residues long. Trimming at V came to 4 bases and at J to 9 bases, leaving 4 bases not matched to a gene. The DNA for the CDR3 is TGTGCCAGCAGCCCTGGGACTAGCACTGAGCAGTTCTTC. This gives the protein CASSPGTSTEQFF.

J is TRBJ1-3 and V is TRBV9, with 7 bases aligning to TRBD1. There are 16 residues in the CDR3. J gave up 2 bases and V 3 bases, and 8 bases lay outside the gene matches. Germline values: CDR1 SGDLS, CDR2 YYNGEE. CDR3: CASSALTGVAGNTIYF. In nucleotides, the CDR3 is TGTGCCAGCAGCGCACTAACAGGGGTTGCTGGAAACACCATATATTTT.

In regard to this clonotype: With a much larger clone just one base away, this may be a read error. For the CDR3, the DNA is TGTACCAGCAGCCAAGTTAGGGGTTACACTGAAGCTTTCTTT. Protein sequence: CTSSQVRGYTEAFF. The chain uses TRBV28 and TRBJ1-1, with D tentatively TRBD1 (5 bases). CDR1 is MDHEN, CDR2 SYDVKM, per germline. The length of the CDR3 is 14 residues.

There are many counts of this clonotype. The V and J genes are TRBV11-1 and TRBJ2-1; D is possibly TRBD1 or TRBD2 (5 bases each). This CDR3 contains 12 residues. Germline CDR1 and CDR2: SGHAT and FQDESV (reference sequence). V shed 6 bases and J shed 9 bases, with 12 bases lying between them. CDR3 sequence reads: CASSTRGGEQFF. The CDR3 nucleotides read TGTGCCAGCAGTACCCGGGGCGGTGAGCAGTTCTTC.

This clonotype was counted ten times or more. V usage is TRBV3-1 and J usage is TRBJ2-1, with 9 bases aligning to TRBD1. The germline gives CDR1 LGHDT, CDR2 YNNKEL (reference sequence). V lost 4 bases, J lost 6 bases, and 1 base stayed unmatched. The CDR3 has 13 residues. DNA of the CDR3: TGTGCCAGCAGCCCGGACAGGGGCAATGAGCAGTTCTTC. As protein: CASSPDRGNEQFF.